The 20 T cell receptor beta chains reported below all come from one sample, sequenced in a study of OX40 agonist ivuxolimab in advanced cancers. Data came from immunoSEQ multiplex PCR; TCRdb stores just in-frame clones and leaves some out. Of around 60,000 clones in the sample, 70% to 80% are singletons; the top ten hold 1% to 1.5%. Specimen: CD4+ or CD8+ T cells sorted from blood, collected in a trial of the OX40 agonist ivuxolimab. Receptors were obtained from an adult with an advanced solid tumor such as melanoma, head and neck, liver or kidney cancer.

The rearrangement links TRBV7-3 to TRBJ2-2, with 7 bases that match TRBD1. This CDR3 comprises 13 residues. Germline CDR1 and CDR2: SGHTA and FQGTGA. The J segment lost 4 bases and the V segment lost 4 bases, leaving 0 bases of the junction unmatched. The CDR3 is CASSYRGTGELFF. The CDR3 nucleotides are TGTGCCAGCAGCTACAGGGGCACCGGGGAGCTGTTTTTT.

The chain recombines TRBV7-9 with TRBJ2-2, with TRBD2 identical over 12 bases. Germline assignment: CDR1 SEHNR and CDR2 FQNEAQ (reference sequence). J lost 2 bases, V lost 4 bases, and 5 bases had no gene match. The CDR3 contains 17 residues. The CDR3 is CASSSRTSGANTGELFF. The CDR3 DNA is TGTGCCAGCAGCTCTAGGACTAGCGGGGCAAACACCGGGGAGCTGTTTTTT. Full variable domain (rest looked up from reference TRBV7-9 and TRBJ2-2): DTGVSQNPRHKITKRGQNVTFRCDPISEHNRLYWYRQTLGQGPEFLTYFQNEAQLEKSRLLSDRFSAERPKGSFSTLEIQRTEQGDSAMYLCASSSRTSGANTGELFFGEGSRLTVL.

The rearrangement uses TRBV6-5 and TRBJ1-1, with 10 bases aligning to TRBD1. The V and J ends lost 2 bases and 5 bases, in that order; junction bases with no gene match: 8. Germline V gene sequence: CDR1 MNHEY, CDR2 SVGAGI. The CDR3 contains 16 residues. The CDR3 coding sequence is TGTGCCAGCAGTTACGTTTCCGGGACAGGGGTTACTGAAGCTTTCTTT. The encoded protein is CASSYVSGTGVTEAFF.

The chain is built from TRBV29-1 and TRBJ2-7, with D perhaps matching TRBD1 (5 bases). V shed 7 bases and J shed 5 bases, with 18 bases lying between them. CDR3 length equals 13 residues. The germline V gene has CDR1 SQVTM and CDR2 ANQGSEA. The CDR3 loop is CSDRRQGADEQYF. CDR3 in DNA: TGCAGCGACCGGCGGCAGGGCGCAGACGAGCAGTACTTC.

The chain is built from TRBV27 and TRBJ2-1; a possible D gene is TRBD2 (6 bases). The germline V and J ends were trimmed by 5 bases and 6 bases, with 23 bases remaining between them. This CDR3 has 17 residues. Germline values: CDR1 MNHEY, CDR2 SMNVEV (reference sequence). This CDR3 is CASSLHGGGEGPNEQFF. CDR3 sequence (DNA): TGTGCCAGCAGTCTCCACGGTGGAGGGGAAGGTCCCAATGAGCAGTTCTTC.

The V call is TRBV6-6, the J call TRBJ1-5; D gene unclear. This CDR3 contains 16 residues. Germline lookup yields CDR1 MNHNY and CDR2 SVGAGI (reference sequence). Trimming shortened V by 4 bases and J by 0 bases, and 13 bases separated the two germline ends. The CDR3 sequence is CASSSTTSYSNQPQHF. The CDR3 coding sequence is TGTGCCAGCAGTTCCACCACCTCTTATAGCAATCAGCCCCAGCATTTT.

The chain has TRBV6-5 and TRBJ2-7, with 8 bases that match TRBD1. CDR1 and CDR2 from the germline V gene are MNHEY and SVGAGI. The CDR3 has 15 amino acids. J gave up 2 bases and V 6 bases, and 9 bases lay outside the gene matches. This CDR3 is CASSKNRGAPYEQYF. As DNA, the CDR3 is TGTGCCAGCAGCAAAAACAGGGGGGCCCCCTACGAGCAGTACTTC.

CDR3 loop: CSVTGQMNTEAFF. The CDR3 DNA reads TGCAGCGTGACGGGACAGATGAACACTGAAGCTTTCTTT. This chain links TRBV29-1 with TRBJ1-1; 7 nucleotides align to TRBD1. This CDR3 is 13 amino acids long. Germline trimming cut 6 bases from V and 0 bases from J; bases unmatched to any gene: 4. Germline CDR1 SQVTM, CDR2 ANQGSEA.

V is TRBV5-6 and J is TRBJ1-2; possible D gene TRBD1, 5 bases. Germline V CDR1 and CDR2: SGHDT, YYEEEE. The germline V and J ends were trimmed by 3 bases and 6 bases, with 12 bases remaining between them. The CDR3 totals 13 residues. For the CDR3, the DNA is TGTGCCAGCAGCTGGGGGATAGGGAATGGCTACACCTTC. This sequence encodes CASSWGIGNGYTF.

In its sample, this clone was seen a few times. The genes are TRBV6-1 and TRBJ2-7; 9 bases are shared with TRBD1. This CDR3 comprises 13 residues. The germline V gene has CDR1 MNHNS and CDR2 SASEGT. J lost 3 bases, V lost 10 bases, and 7 bases had no gene match. In DNA, the CDR3 is TGTGCCACTGGGGACAGGGTCATCTACGAGCAGTACTTC. Translation gives CATGDRVIYEQYF.

The chain is built from TRBV30 and TRBJ1-6, with D perhaps TRBD1 (6 bases). This CDR3 region has 15 residues. CDR1 is GTSNPN, CDR2 SVGIG, per germline (reference sequence). Trimming pared 1 base from V and 8 bases from J, leaving 15 bases between. The CDR3 reads CAWSAQQGGDSPLHF. In DNA, the CDR3 is TGTGCCTGGAGTGCACAACAGGGAGGAGATTCACCCCTCCACTTT.

The chain is built from TRBV28 and TRBJ1-2; D unresolved. The V and J ends lost 10 bases and 7 bases respectively, with 22 bases between them. Germline values: CDR1 MDHEN, CDR2 SYDVKM. The CDR3 has 14 amino acids. CDR3 residues: CAIFRGVREGGYTF. CDR3 in DNA: TGTGCCATCTTTCGGGGTGTTCGGGAAGGTGGCTACACCTTC.

The chain has TRBV7-3 and TRBJ2-3, with 9 bases matching TRBD2. With V trimmed by 5 bases and J by 4 bases, 22 bases remained unmatched. CDR1 and CDR2 (germline): SGHTA, FQGTGA. The CDR3 consists of 20 residues. CDR3 sequence (DNA): TGTGCCAGCAGCCCCGCGTCGCTAGCGGGAACCCCTGGGGGTGCAGATACGCAGTATTTT. Translation: CASSPASLAGTPGGADTQYF.

The genes are TRBV19 and TRBJ1-2; D unresolved. Trimming shortened V by 7 bases and J by 7 bases, and 16 bases separated the two germline ends. CDR1 and CDR2 (germline): LNHDA, SQIVND (reference sequence). The CDR3 sequence is 13 residues long. For the CDR3, the DNA is TGTGCCAGTACCACTCTCTCGTTTGGTGGCTACACCTTC. Residues: CASTTLSFGGYTF.

This sequence joins TRBV4-1 and TRBJ2-5; the D is unclear. The CDR3 covers 12 residues. Germline V lookup: CDR1 MGHRA, CDR2 YSYEKL. V was pared by 1 base and J by 5 bases, with 5 bases between. CDR3 sequence: CASSQVAETQYF. DNA of the CDR3: TGCGCCAGCAGCCAAGTGGCGGAGACCCAGTACTTC.

This chain uses TRBV5-4 with TRBJ2-3; possibly TRBD2 for D (5 bases). Germline assignment: CDR1 SGHNT and CDR2 YYREEE (reference sequence). With 5 bases removed from V and 3 bases from J, the gap between germline ends came to 10 bases. This CDR3 has 13 residues. The CDR3 DNA sequence: TGTGCCAGCAGTTTACGGGGAACAGATACGCAGTATTTT. This encodes CASSLRGTDTQYF.

Worth noting for this clone: No conserved phenylalanine or tryptophan is present at the end of the CDR3, so a read error is the likely explanation. The chain has TRBV9 and TRBJ1-1; 10 nucleotides agree with TRBD1. Trimming removed 4 bases from V and 4 bases from J; junction bases left unmatched: 7. Germline values: CDR1 SGDLS, CDR2 YYNGEE. CDR3 length: 15 amino acids. The CDR3 nucleotides read TGTGCCAGCAGCCCGAGGACAGGGGGATTCACTGAAGCTTTCCTT. Its protein product is CASSPRTGGFTEAFL.

The chain is built from TRBV6-5 and TRBJ1-2, with D unclear. V was cut by 2 bases and J by 1 base, with 11 bases left in between. The CDR3 is 15 residues long. Germline-derived CDR1 and CDR2 are MNHEY and SVGAGI. The CDR3 DNA reads as TGTGCCAGCAGTTACCACAAACGGGGTAACTATGGCTACACCTTC. Translating it yields CASSYHKRGNYGYTF.

The chain uses TRBV19 and TRBJ1-1; D is ambiguous. From germline, CDR1 is LNHDA and CDR2 SQIVND (reference sequence). V was clipped by 6 bases and J by 1 base, with 12 bases between them. The CDR3 loop spans 14 amino acids. The CDR3 sequence: CASSGRWGNTEAFF. The CDR3 coding sequence is TGTGCCAGTAGCGGCAGGTGGGGGAACACTGAAGCTTTCTTT.

The rearrangement uses TRBV5-4 and TRBJ1-1; D remains ambiguous. V lost 5 bases, J lost 6 bases, and 14 bases lay in between. Germline loops: CDR1 SGHNT, CDR2 YYREEE (reference sequence). The CDR3 covers 13 residues. The DNA for the CDR3 is TGTGCCAGCAGGCAATCGGTGATAGCTGAAGCTTTCTTT. Amino acid sequence: CASRQSVIAEAFF.